This is a list of T cell receptor beta chains from one sample in a study of shared clonotypes between healthy human individuals. Profiling relied on immunoSEQ multiplex PCR, and the TCRdb table lists in-frame clones only, not all of them. This sample has 2.5 million or so clones, with just over 90% found just once. The sequencing input was naive CD4+ T cells sorted from blood. The source of these receptors is a man aged 18 to 29 in good health. The CDR3 runs from the conserved cysteine through the conserved F or W. A D gene is named only where the DNA matches it firmly. The listing skips clone size in some rows; elsewhere it reads once, few, many or a size class.

clone_size	d_call	v_call	j_call	cdr3_aa	cdr3_nt
NA	NA	TRBV7-6	TRBJ2-2	CASSLAEGSGELFF	TGTGCCAGCAGCTTAGCGGAGGGTTCCGGGGAGCTGTTTTTT
NA	NA	TRBV11-1	TRBJ2-3	CASSLGFPQGGTDTQYF	TGTGCCAGCAGCTTAGGTTTCCCGCAGGGAGGCACAGATACGCAGTATTTT
NA	NA	TRBV28	TRBJ2-2	CASSLLQAGELFF	TGTGCCAGCAGTTTATTACAGGCCGGGGAGCTGTTTTTT
NA	NA	TRBV6-5	TRBJ1-2	CASSYSSIAGYTF	TGTGCCAGCAGTTACTCGTCAATCGCTGGCTACACCTTC
NA	NA	TRBV5-1	TRBJ1-2	CASSWDPIRDRSIVGYTF	TGCGCCAGCAGCTGGGACCCGATCCGGGACCGGAGTATAGTAGGCTACACCTTC
NA	TRBD2	TRBV5-1	TRBJ2-7	CASSPERSGRAESTYEQYF	TGCGCCAGCAGCCCCGAGAGAAGCGGGAGGGCCGAGAGCACCTACGAGCAGTACTTC
few	NA	TRBV2	TRBJ2-7	CASRGTYLSYEQYF	TGTGCCAGCAGAGGGACTTACCTCTCCTACGAGCAGTACTTC
NA	NA	TRBV6-6	TRBJ1-1	CASTLLGNTEAFF	TGTGCCAGCACCCTATTGGGGAACACTGAAGCTTTCTTT
NA	NA	TRBV18	TRBJ1-4	CASSPPFWSPRQDNEKLFF	TGTGCCAGCTCACCACCTTTCTGGTCCCCCCGCCAAGACAATGAAAAACTGTTTTTT
NA	NA	TRBV28	TRBJ1-5	CASSLQGTNQPQHF	TGTGCCAGCAGTTTACAGGGGACCAATCAGCCCCAGCATTTT
NA	TRBD2	TRBV7-2	TRBJ2-3	CASSSSGTRFTDTQYF	TGTGCCAGCAGCTCCTCCGGGACTAGGTTCACAGATACGCAGTATTTT
NA	NA	TRBV9	TRBJ2-2	CASRRTGQPNTGELFF	TGTGCCAGCAGACGTACTGGACAGCCGAACACCGGGGAGCTGTTTTTT
NA	NA	TRBV5-5	TRBJ2-3	CASSLEGTDTQYF	TGTGCCAGCAGCTTGGAAGGGACAGATACGCAGTATTTT
NA	NA	TRBV5-4	TRBJ2-5	CASTKGGVGGRAQETQYF	TGTGCCAGCACTAAGGGGGGTGTAGGTGGGAGGGCCCAAGAGACCCAGTACTTC
NA	NA	TRBV29-1	TRBJ1-2	CSVTTRLTSNYGYTF	TGCAGCGTTACCACCCGACTAACTTCTAACTATGGCTACACCTTC
NA	NA	TRBV10-2	TRBJ2-7	CASLGYEQYF	TGCGCCAGCCTCGGCTACGAGCAGTACTTC
NA	TRBD2	TRBV7-7	TRBJ2-3	CASSQGLAGGDTQYF	TGTGCTAGCAGCCAGGGACTAGCGGGAGGAGATACGCAGTATTTT
NA	TRBD1	TRBV18	TRBJ1-2	CASSSGTAYGYTF	TGTGCCAGCTCATCCGGGACAGCCTATGGCTACACCTTC
NA	NA	TRBV9	TRBJ1-3	CASSVEARADSSGNTIYF	TGTGCCAGCAGCGTAGAAGCGAGGGCGGACAGCTCTGGAAACACCATATATTTT
NA	TRBD2	TRBV5-1	TRBJ2-3	CASSLTGTSGPGDTQYF	TGCGCCAGCAGCTTAACCGGGACTAGCGGGCCGGGGGATACGCAGTATTTT
NA	NA	TRBV18	TRBJ2-7	CASSPPSRSTYEQYF	TGTGCCAGCTCACCACCGAGTAGGAGCACCTACGAGCAGTACTTC
NA	TRBD1	TRBV4-3	TRBJ1-1	CASSQGQGNTEAFF	TGCGCCAGCAGCCAAGGACAGGGTAACACTGAAGCTTTCTTT
once	TRBD1	TRBV28	TRBJ1-2	CASSLRGTGLYGYTF	TGTGCCAGCAGTTTACGGGGGACAGGACTCTATGGCTACACCTTC
few	NA	TRBV10-3	TRBJ1-1	CAISESGGGTEAFF	TGTGCCATCAGTGAGTCAGGGGGGGGCACTGAAGCTTTCTTT
few	NA	TRBV30	TRBJ1-4	CAWQGLINEKLFF	TGTGCCTGGCAGGGGTTGATCAATGAAAAACTGTTTTTT
NA	NA	TRBV10-3	TRBJ2-2	CAISLVDGELFF	TGTGCCATCAGCCTCGTTGACGGGGAGCTGTTTTTT
NA	TRBD2	TRBV11-2	TRBJ2-3	CASSFGTSDTDTQYF	TGTGCCAGCAGCTTCGGGACTAGCGATACAGATACGCAGTATTTT
NA	TRBD2	TRBV6-5	TRBJ2-1	CASSYGGLTYNEQFF	TGTGCCAGCAGTTACGGGGGACTAACCTACAATGAGCAGTTCTTC
NA	TRBD1	TRBV4-2	TRBJ2-1	CASSQAGTDSYNEQFF	TGTGCCAGCAGCCAAGCTGGGACAGACTCCTACAATGAGCAGTTCTTC
NA	NA	TRBV5-5	TRBJ1-4	CASSLGQAEKLFF	TGTGCCAGCAGCTTGGGACAAGCCGAAAAACTGTTTTTT
NA	NA	TRBV5-4	TRBJ2-5	CASTVQGPQETQYF	TGTGCCAGCACTGTCCAGGGCCCCCAAGAGACCCAGTACTTC
NA	NA	TRBV5-4	TRBJ2-2	CASSSAGLNGELFF	TGTGCCAGCAGCTCCGCGGGACTGAACGGGGAGCTGTTTTTT
NA	TRBD1	TRBV6-4	TRBJ2-7	CASSDSTRGKELEYPYEQYF	TGTGCCAGCAGTGACTCGACCAGGGGGAAGGAGTTGGAGTATCCCTACGAGCAGTACTTC
NA	NA	TRBV6-4	TRBJ1-2	CASSDFPKGGYTF	TGTGCCAGCAGTGATTTTCCAAAGGGGGGCTACACCTTC
NA	NA	TRBV5-1	TRBJ2-6	CASSLVGISGANVLTF	TGCGCCAGCAGCTTGGTAGGGATCTCTGGGGCCAACGTCCTGACTTTC
NA	NA	TRBV15	TRBJ2-7	CATSRGSYEQYF	TGTGCCACCAGCAGGGGGTCCTACGAGCAGTACTTC
NA	TRBD1	TRBV13	TRBJ2-5	CASSSRQGGETQYF	TGTGCCAGCAGCTCCCGACAGGGGGGAGAGACCCAGTACTTC
NA	TRBD1	TRBV10-3	TRBJ2-3	CAISEWGQGATDTQYF	TGTGCCATCAGTGAGTGGGGGCAGGGGGCGACAGATACGCAGTATTTT
NA	NA	TRBV19	TRBJ2-7	CASSSAGGPPYEQYF	TGTGCCAGTAGTTCCGCCGGAGGCCCCCCCTACGAGCAGTACTTC
NA	NA	TRBV11-2	TRBJ2-5	CASSRRQGYQETQYF	TGTGCCAGCAGCCGACGTCAGGGGTACCAAGAGACCCAGTACTTC
NA	NA	TRBV7-8	TRBJ2-7	CASSLPLRTYEQYF	TGTGCCAGCAGCTTACCCCTCCGAACCTACGAGCAGTACTTC
NA	NA	TRBV10-3	TRBJ1-1	CAISGQENTEAFF	TGTGCCATCAGTGGACAGGAGAACACTGAAGCTTTCTTT
NA	TRBD2	TRBV10-3	TRBJ2-7	CAIAILGGSDEQYF	TGTGCCATCGCTATCCTGGGGGGGTCGGACGAGCAGTACTTC
NA	TRBD1	TRBV5-4	TRBJ2-3	CASSLDRTGGTDTQYF	TGTGCCAGCAGCTTGGATCGGACAGGGGGCACAGATACGCAGTATTTT
once	NA	TRBV27	TRBJ1-6	CASRRVMDSPLHF	TGTGCCAGCAGACGGGTGATGGATTCACCCCTCCACTTT
few	TRBD2	TRBV7-9	TRBJ2-5	CANPPSGRDQETQYF	TGTGCCAACCCCCCTAGCGGGAGGGACCAAGAGACCCAGTACTTC
NA	NA	TRBV11-3	TRBJ2-2	CASSLEGNTGELFF	TGTGCCAGCAGCTTAGAGGGGAACACCGGGGAGCTGTTTTTT
NA	TRBD1	TRBV10-3	TRBJ2-5	CAISGVPGTDFPETQYF	TGTGCCATCAGTGGTGTCCCGGGGACAGACTTTCCAGAGACCCAGTACTTC
NA	NA	TRBV7-8	TRBJ2-5	CASSFGSEAGETQYF	TGTGCCAGCAGCTTCGGTAGCGAGGCGGGGGAGACCCAGTACTTC
NA	TRBD1	TRBV5-6	TRBJ1-6	CASSGRTGTNSPLHF	TGTGCCAGCAGCGGCCGGACAGGAACTAATTCACCCCTCCACTTT
NA	TRBD1	TRBV6-5	TRBJ2-5	CASSMTGTARETQYF	TGTGCCAGCAGCATGACAGGGACCGCCAGAGAGACCCAGTACTTC
NA	NA	TRBV30	TRBJ2-2	CAWRQDTGELFF	TGTGCCTGGAGGCAAGACACCGGGGAGCTGTTTTTT
NA	TRBD2	TRBV9	TRBJ2-1	CASSAGTSVDNEQFF	TGTGCCAGCAGTGCCGGGACTAGCGTCGACAATGAGCAGTTCTTC
NA	NA	TRBV5-1	TRBJ2-2	CASRRSGVDLTGELFF	TGCGCCAGCAGAAGGTCAGGGGTGGACCTCACCGGGGAGCTGTTTTTT
NA	TRBD1	TRBV7-9	TRBJ1-1	CASSLTGTESTEAFF	TGTGCCAGCAGCTTAACCGGGACAGAGTCCACTGAAGCTTTCTTT
NA	TRBD2	TRBV5-4	TRBJ2-2	CASSFSGVNTGELFF	TGTGCCAGCAGCTTTAGCGGGGTGAACACCGGGGAGCTGTTTTTT
NA	NA	TRBV7-2	TRBJ1-4	CASSLDRQGGEKLFF	TGTGCCAGCAGCTTAGATCGACAAGGCGGTGAAAAACTGTTTTTT
NA	NA	TRBV28	TRBJ2-5	CASSFFSVGTQYF	TGTGCCAGCAGTTTTTTTTCGGTTGGGACCCAGTACTTC
NA	NA	TRBV10-2	TRBJ2-7	CASSTSGYEQYF	TGCGCCAGCAGTACGAGCGGCTACGAGCAGTACTTC
NA	NA	TRBV18	TRBJ2-3	CASSPQEGGDTQYF	TGTGCCAGCTCACCACAAGAGGGAGGAGATACGCAGTATTTT